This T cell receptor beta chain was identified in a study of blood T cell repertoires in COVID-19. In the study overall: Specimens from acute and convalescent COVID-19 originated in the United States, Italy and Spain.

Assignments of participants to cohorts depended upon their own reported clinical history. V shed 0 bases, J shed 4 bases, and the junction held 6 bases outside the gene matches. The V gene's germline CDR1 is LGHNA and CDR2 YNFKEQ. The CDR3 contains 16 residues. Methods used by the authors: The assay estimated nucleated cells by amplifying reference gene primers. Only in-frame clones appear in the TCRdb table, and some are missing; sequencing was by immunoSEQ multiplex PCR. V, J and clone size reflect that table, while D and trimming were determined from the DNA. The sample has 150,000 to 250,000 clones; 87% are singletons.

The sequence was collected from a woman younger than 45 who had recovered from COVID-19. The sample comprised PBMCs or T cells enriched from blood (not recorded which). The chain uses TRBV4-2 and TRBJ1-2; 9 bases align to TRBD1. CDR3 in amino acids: CASSQDRDREVYGYTF. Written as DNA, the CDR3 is TGTGCCAGCAGCCAAGATCGGGACAGGGAGGTCTATGGCTACACCTTC.